This T cell receptor beta chain originates from a study of Ad26.COV2.S vaccination and SARS-CoV-2 variants. The overall study: In the study, Ad26.COV2.S was injected intramuscularly once, or twice 56 days apart. Study results and limitations: Reportedly, after vaccination the spike-specific CD8+ and CD4+ T cell responses displayed substantial breadth.

The CDR3 is 18 residues long. With 0 bases removed from V and 10 bases from J, the gap between germline ends came to 25 bases. Germline lookup yields CDR1 LNHNV and CDR2 YYDKDF (reference sequence). Data came from immunoSEQ multiplex PCR; TCRdb stores just in-frame clones and leaves some out. The top ten clones hold roughly a tenth of a sample with just under 250,000 clones, around 87% of them seen once. The treatment: about 20 received Ad26.COV2.S at low or high dose, single or two shots; 5 received placebo; per-sample allocation not given. Day 63 after the first vaccine or placebo injection was the time point for sampling. Donor was an adult aged 18-55 years in Boston. A remark on this clone: What it binds is not known.

This receptor was obtained from a person between 18 and 60 years old who received the Ad26.COV2.S COVID-19 vaccine or a placebo. V and J are TRBV15 and TRBJ2-1; tentatively, D is TRBD1 (6 bases). Sequences were derived from peripheral blood, sampled in a trial of Ad26.COV2.S vaccine versus placebo. The CDR3 DNA sequence: TGTGCCACCAGCAGAGATCCCCAATTCCGGGACACATTGGGAGAGCAGTTCTTC. This codes for CATSRDPQFRDTLGEQFF. The whole variable domain, remainder taken from reference TRBV15 and TRBJ2-1, is DAMVIQNPRYQVTQFGKPVTLSCSQTLNHNVMYWYQQKSSQAPKLLFHYYDKDFNNEADTPDNFQSRRPNTSFCFLDIRSPGLGDTAMYLCATSRDPQFRDTLGEQFFGPGTRLTVL.